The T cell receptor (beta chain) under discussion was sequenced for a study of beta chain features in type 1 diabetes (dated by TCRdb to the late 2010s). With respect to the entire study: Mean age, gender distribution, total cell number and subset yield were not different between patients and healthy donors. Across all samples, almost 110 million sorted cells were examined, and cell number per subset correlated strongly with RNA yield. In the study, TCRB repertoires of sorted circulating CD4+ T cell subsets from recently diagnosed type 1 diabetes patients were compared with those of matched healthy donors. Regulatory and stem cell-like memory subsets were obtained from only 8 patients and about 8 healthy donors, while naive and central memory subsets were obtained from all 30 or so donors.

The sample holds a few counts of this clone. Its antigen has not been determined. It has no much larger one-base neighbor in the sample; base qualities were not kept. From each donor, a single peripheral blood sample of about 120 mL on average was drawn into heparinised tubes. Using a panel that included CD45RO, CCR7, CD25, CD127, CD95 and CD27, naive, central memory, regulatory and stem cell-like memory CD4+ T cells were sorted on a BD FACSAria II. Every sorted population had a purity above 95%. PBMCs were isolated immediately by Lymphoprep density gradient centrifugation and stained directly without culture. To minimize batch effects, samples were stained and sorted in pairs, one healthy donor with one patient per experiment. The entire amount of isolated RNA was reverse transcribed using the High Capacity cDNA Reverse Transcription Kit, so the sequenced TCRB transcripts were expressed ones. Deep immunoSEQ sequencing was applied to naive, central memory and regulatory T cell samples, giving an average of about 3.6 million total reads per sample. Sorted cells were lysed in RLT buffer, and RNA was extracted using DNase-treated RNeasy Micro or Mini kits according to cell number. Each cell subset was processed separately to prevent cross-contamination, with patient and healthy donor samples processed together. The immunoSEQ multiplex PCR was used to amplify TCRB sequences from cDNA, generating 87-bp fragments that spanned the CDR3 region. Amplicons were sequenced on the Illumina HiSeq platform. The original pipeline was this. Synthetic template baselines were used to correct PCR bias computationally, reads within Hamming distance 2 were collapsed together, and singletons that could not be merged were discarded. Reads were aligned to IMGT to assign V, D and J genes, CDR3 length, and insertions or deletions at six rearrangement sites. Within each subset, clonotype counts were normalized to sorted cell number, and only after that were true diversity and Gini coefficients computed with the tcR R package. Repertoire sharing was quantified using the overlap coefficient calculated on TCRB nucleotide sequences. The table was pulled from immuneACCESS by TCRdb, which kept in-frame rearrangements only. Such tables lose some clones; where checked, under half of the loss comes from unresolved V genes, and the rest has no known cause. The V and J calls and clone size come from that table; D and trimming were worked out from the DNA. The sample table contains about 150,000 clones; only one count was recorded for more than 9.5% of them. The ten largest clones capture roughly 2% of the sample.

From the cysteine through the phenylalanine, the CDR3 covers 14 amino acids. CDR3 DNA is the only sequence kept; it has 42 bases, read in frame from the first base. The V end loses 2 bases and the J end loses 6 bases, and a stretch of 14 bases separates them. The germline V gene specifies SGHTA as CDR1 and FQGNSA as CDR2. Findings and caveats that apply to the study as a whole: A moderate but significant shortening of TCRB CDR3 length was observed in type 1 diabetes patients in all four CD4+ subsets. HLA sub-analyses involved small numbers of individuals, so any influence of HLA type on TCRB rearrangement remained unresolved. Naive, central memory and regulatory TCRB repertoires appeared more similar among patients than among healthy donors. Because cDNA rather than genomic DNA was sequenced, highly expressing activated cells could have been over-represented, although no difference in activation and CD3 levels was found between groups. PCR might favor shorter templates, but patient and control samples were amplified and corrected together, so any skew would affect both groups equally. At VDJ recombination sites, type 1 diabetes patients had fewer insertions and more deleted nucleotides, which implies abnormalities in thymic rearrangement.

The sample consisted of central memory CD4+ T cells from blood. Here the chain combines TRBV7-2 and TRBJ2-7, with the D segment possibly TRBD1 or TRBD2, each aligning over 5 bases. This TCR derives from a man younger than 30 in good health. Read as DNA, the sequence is TGTGCCAGCAGCTTAAAAGGACGGGGCGGCGAGCAGTACTTC. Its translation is CASSLKGRGGEQYF.